This T cell receptor (beta chain) was captured by sequencing in a study of blood T cell repertoires in COVID-19. V gave up 6 bases and J gave up 5 bases, with 5 bases separating them. This CDR3 has 10 residues. From germline, CDR1 is SNHLY and CDR2 FYNNEI. Researchers sorted participants into cohorts using their self-reported clinical history. Under the authors' procedure: Scientists estimated how many nucleated cells there were by amplifying reference gene primers. Sequencing was performed with immunoSEQ multiplex PCR; in TCRdb, only in-frame clones are kept and a portion is missing. That table supplies the V and J calls and clone size; D and trimming were determined from the DNA. The sample yields 180,000 or so clones, approximately 89% seen once.

The V call is TRBV2, the J call TRBJ2-7; D unresolved. Sequences were obtained from PBMCs or T cells enriched from blood (not recorded which). The clonotype was recovered from a woman in her late teens or twenties who had recovered from COVID-19. This chain's CDR3 is CASRGNEQYF. The DNA for the CDR3 is TGTGCCAGCAGGGGCAACGAGCAGTACTTC.